This TCR beta chain was profiled in a study of T cells expressing NK-cell markers. Study-level findings and limits: The CD3+CD56-NKG2C+ fraction of a few donors was likewise dominated by these clonotypes. It is unclear if expanded NKG2C-expressing clones target HCMV antigens.

Germline V gene data show CDR1 as SQVTM and CDR2 as ANQGSEA. CDR3 length: 15 residues. About this clonotype itself: Antigen unknown.

Researchers built TCR beta cDNA using 5'RACE template switching with UMIs. No DNA is given; TCRdb re-called the 5' RACE reads and lists each CDR3 protein once. This table lists 450,000 to 600,000 distinct CDR3 sequences. The gene calls are TRBV29-1 and TRBJ1-1; as DNA is missing, the TRBD1 call by TCRdb cannot be tested. Source material: blood T cells: a sorted CD56 or NKG2C T cell subset, CD4+ or CD8+ T cells, or bulk PBMC T cells (not recorded which). This clonotype was obtained from a man between 18 and 29 years old in good health. CDR3 sequence reads: CSVEEIQGLNTEAFF.